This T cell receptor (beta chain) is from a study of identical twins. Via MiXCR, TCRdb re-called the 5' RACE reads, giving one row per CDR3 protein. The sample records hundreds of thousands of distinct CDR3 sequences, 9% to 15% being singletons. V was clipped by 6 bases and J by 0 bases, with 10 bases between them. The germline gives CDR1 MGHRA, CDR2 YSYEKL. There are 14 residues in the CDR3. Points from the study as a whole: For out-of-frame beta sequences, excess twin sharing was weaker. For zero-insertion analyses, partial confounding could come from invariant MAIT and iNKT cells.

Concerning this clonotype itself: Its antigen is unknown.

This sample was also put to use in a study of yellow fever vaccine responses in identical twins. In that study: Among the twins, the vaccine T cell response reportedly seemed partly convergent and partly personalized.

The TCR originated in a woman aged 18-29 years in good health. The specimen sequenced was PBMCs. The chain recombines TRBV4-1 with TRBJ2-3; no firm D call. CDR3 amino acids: CASRLVGSTDTQYF. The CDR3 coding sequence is TGCGCCAGCAGATTGGTCGGAAGCACAGATACGCAGTATTTT.